A single sample gave rise to the 11 T cell receptor beta chains below, sequenced in a study of post-analysis software for immune sequencing data. Study conclusions and caveats: There were several TRBV segments more frequent in patients than controls, and TRBV5-6, TRBV5-1 and TRBV20-1 were among them.

No antigen is known for these receptors. Unique-molecular-identifier-tagged TCR beta cDNA libraries were used. MiXCR, applied by TCRdb to the PCR reads, yields one record per CDR3 protein. The sample contains about 430,000 distinct CDR3 sequences, less than 40% of which appear only once. The source material was blood. The receptors were gathered from a girl aged 2-10 years with multiple sclerosis.

This chain links TRBV11-2 with TRBJ2-1; 8 bases match TRBD2. V was clipped by 1 base and J by 4 bases; unmatched bases: 12. Per germline, CDR1 SGHAT and CDR2 FQNNGV. This CDR3 has 18 residues. In nucleotides, the CDR3 is TGTGCCAGCAGCTTAGGGGGCAGGGGCGGGGGGTCATACAATGAGCAGTTCTTC. Protein product: CASSLGGRGGGSYNEQFF.

Only a few counts were recorded for this clonotype. The chain employs TRBV20-1 and TRBJ2-1, with unresolved D. The ends were cut back, 6 bases at V and 5 bases at J, with 14 bases in the middle. Looked up from germline, CDR1 is DFQATT and CDR2 is SNEGSKA (reference sequence). The CDR3 totals 13 residues. The CDR3 region has the DNA TGCAGTGCAGTCATAACCGTGAACAATGAGCAGTTCTTC. Encoded protein: CSAVITVNNEQFF.

V and J are TRBV5-5 and TRBJ2-5; D is tentatively TRBD1 or TRBD2 (5 bases each). The CDR3 length is 14 residues. The germline V and J ends were trimmed by 2 bases and 1 base, with 9 bases remaining between them. Germline CDR1 and CDR2: SGHKS and YYEKEE (reference sequence). The CDR3 DNA is TGTGCCAGCAGCTTAACCGGGACCCAAGAGACCCAGTACTTC. It yields the protein CASSLTGTQETQYF.

This clonotype occurred a few times. This chain joins TRBV7-8 and TRBJ2-5; TRBD1 matches 7 bases. This CDR3 contains 11 residues. V was clipped by 11 bases and J by 7 bases; unmatched bases: 7. CDR1 is SGHVS and CDR2 is FQNEAQ in the germline V gene. The CDR3 nucleotides are TGTGCCCTAGAGGGGGCAGGGACCCAGTACTTC. Protein: CALEGAGTQYF.

This chain joins TRBV4-1 and TRBJ2-3; TRBD1 agrees at 8 bases. Germline lookup yields CDR1 MGHRA and CDR2 YSYEKL. There are 15 residues in the CDR3. The junction had 7 bases not matched to a gene; V was cut back by 2 bases and J by 6 bases. CDR3 bases: TGCGCCAGCAGCCAACCAGGACAGGGTTCTGATACGCAGTATTTT. Amino acid sequence: CASSQPGQGSDTQYF.

J is TRBJ2-3 and V is TRBV11-2; 7 bases align to TRBD2. CDR3 length: 15 amino acids. V lost 0 bases to trimming and J lost 5 bases; unmatched junction nucleotides: 5. Germline CDR1 reads SGHAT; CDR2 reads FQNNGV. CDR3 sequence reads: CASSLDGGRRDTQYF. CDR3 in DNA: TGTGCCAGCAGCTTAGACGGGGGGAGGAGAGATACGCAGTATTTT.

The CDR3 region has the DNA TGTGCCAGCAGTGGTAGCGGGGGACCAGACAATGAGCAGTTCTTC. Translated, it gives CASSGSGGPDNEQFF. J is TRBJ2-1 and V is TRBV7-8; 9 bases match TRBD2. In germline, CDR1 is SGHVS, CDR2 FQNEAQ. CDR3 length: 15 residues. With V trimmed by 6 bases and J by 5 bases, 8 bases remained unmatched.

Notes on this clonotype: One end of the junction does not line up with germline, which may come from a read error. V is TRBV29-1 and J is TRBJ2-1, with 7 bases lining up with TRBD2. Germline V CDR1 and CDR2: SQVTM, ANQGSEA. The CDR3 length is 13 residues. DNA for the CDR3: TGCAGCGTTGGACGCCTAGCGGACAACGAGCAGTTCTTC. It translates to CSVGRLADNEQFF.

The chain couples TRBV27 to TRBJ2-3; TRBD1 is a possible D gene (6 bases). The length of the CDR3 is 14 residues. V was pared by 5 bases and J by 0 bases, with 9 bases between. Germline CDR1 reads MNHEY; CDR2 reads SMNVEV (reference sequence). CDR3 bases: TGTGCCAGCAGTCGACAGGTTAGCACAGATACGCAGTATTTT. Translating it yields CASSRQVSTDTQYF.

In its sample, this clonotype was seen once. The rearrangement links TRBV4-1 to TRBJ1-5; D perhaps matches TRBD1 (5 bases). The germline gives CDR1 MGHRA, CDR2 YSYEKL. The CDR3 has 15 residues. Trimming pared 2 bases from V and 4 bases from J, leaving 12 bases between. The CDR3 DNA reads as TGCGCCAGCAGCCAACAAGACAGCTATAATCAGCCCCAGCATTTT. This codes for CASSQQDSYNQPQHF.

The chain employs TRBV7-2 and TRBJ1-4, with TRBD1 matching 9 bases. CDR1 SGHTA and CDR2 FQGNSA come from the germline V gene. This CDR3 comprises 13 residues. V dropped 5 bases and J dropped 8; count of bases not matched to a gene: 3. CDR3 sequence reads: CASSRDREEKLFF. The CDR3 bases are TGTGCCAGCAGCAGGGACAGGGAGGAAAAACTGTTTTTT.